The T cell receptor beta chain under discussion was sequenced for a study of shared clonotypes between healthy human individuals. TCRdb's table, derived via immunoSEQ multiplex PCR, lists solely in-frame clones and lacks some. The sample records 2,500,000 or so clones, approximately 90% being singletons. The receptor was derived from a young man in good health. The sample consisted of naive CD4+ T cells sorted from blood. Noted subset: CD45RA+ positively selected.

CDR3 residues: CASRASSGANVLTF. CDR3 bases: TGCGCCAGCAGGGCTTCCTCTGGGGCCAACGTCCTGACTTTC. The chain uses TRBV23-1 and TRBJ2-6; D call uncertain. TRBV23-1 is an ORF, with its function uncertain. The V gene lost 6 bases and the J gene lost 0 bases, with 6 bases spanning the gap. The CDR3 has 14 residues.